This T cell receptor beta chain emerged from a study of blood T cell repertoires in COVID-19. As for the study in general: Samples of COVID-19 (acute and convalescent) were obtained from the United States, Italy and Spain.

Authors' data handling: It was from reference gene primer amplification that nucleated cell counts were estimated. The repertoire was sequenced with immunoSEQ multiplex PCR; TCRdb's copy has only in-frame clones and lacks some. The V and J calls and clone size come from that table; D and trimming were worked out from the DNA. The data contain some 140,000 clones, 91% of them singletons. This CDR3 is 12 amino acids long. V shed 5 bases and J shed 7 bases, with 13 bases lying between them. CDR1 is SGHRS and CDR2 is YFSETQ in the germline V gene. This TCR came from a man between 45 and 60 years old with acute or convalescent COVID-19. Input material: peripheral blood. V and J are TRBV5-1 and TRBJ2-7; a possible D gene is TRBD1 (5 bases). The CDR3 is CASRSDTREQYF. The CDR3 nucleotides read TGCGCCAGCAGGTCGGACACTCGAGAGCAGTACTTC.